This T cell receptor beta chain was identified during a study of shared clonotypes between healthy human individuals. Trimming left V 5 bases short and J 1 base short, with 19 bases between. In germline, CDR1 is SEHNR, CDR2 FQNEAQ (reference sequence). This CDR3 has 17 amino acids. Terminally differentiated effector memory CD45RA+ cells were excluded from the naive CD8 cells, which were CD45RO-negative and positively selected for CCR7. Healthy and HIV-negative, the adult donors had no recent acute infections or vaccinations. Libraries were prepared by immunoSEQ multiplex PCR; TCRdb keeps only in-frame clonotypes and omits some of them. The repertoire includes approximately 740,000 clones, 85% to 95% of them detected once, and approximately 25% sits in the top ten.

The rearrangement uses TRBV7-9 and TRBJ2-3, with unresolved D. The clonotype comes from a man aged 30 to 39 in good health. The sample was naive CD8+ T cells sorted from blood. The CDR3 region is CASSPTIVRPGTDTQYF. The CDR3, as DNA: TGTGCCAGCAGCCCAACCATTGTCCGTCCTGGCACAGATACGCAGTATTTT.